A selection of T cell receptor beta chains follows, all from one sample in a study of a mutant IDH1 vaccine in newly diagnosed glioma. Antigen specificity for these receptors is unknown. Sequenced by immunoSEQ multiplex PCR; TCRdb stores in-frame clones only, minus some. This sample has 60,000 to 75,000 clones, with approximately 86% found just once. The source was PBMCs, collected from a glioma patient whose treatment included an IDH1 peptide vaccine. The receptors stem from a man aged 25 to 45 with glioma. The CDR3 runs from the conserved cysteine through the conserved F or W. The order of the fields is CDR3 length, V gene, clone size, D gene, J gene, CDR3 protein, CDR3 DNA. The D gene is left open where the match is weak. Clone size is not always given. Where it is, it says once, few, many or a class for expanded clones.

len: 14
v_gene: TRBV11-1
abundance: -
d_gene: -
j_gene: TRBJ1-1
CDR3aa: CASSLAPAVARAFF
CDR3nt: TGTGCCAGCAGCTTAGCGCCGGCCGTCGCGCGGGCTTTCTTT

len: 14
v_gene: TRBV6-6
abundance: -
d_gene: -
j_gene: TRBJ1-1
CDR3aa: CASSYGGVNTEAFF
CDR3nt: TGTGCCAGCAGTTACGGCGGGGTGAACACTGAAGCTTTCTTT

len: 12
v_gene: TRBV5-1
abundance: -
d_gene: -
j_gene: TRBJ2-3
CDR3aa: CASRERTDTQYF
CDR3nt: TGCGCCAGCAGGGAGCGCACAGATACGCAGTATTTT

len: 12
v_gene: TRBV7-9
abundance: -
d_gene: -
j_gene: TRBJ1-2
CDR3aa: CASSSTNGAIPF
CDR3nt: TGTGCCAGCAGCTCAACGAACGGGGCAATCCCCTTC

len: 18
v_gene: TRBV14
abundance: -
d_gene: -
j_gene: TRBJ1-6
CDR3aa: CASSRGSLAGYGNSPLHF
CDR3nt: TGTGCCAGCAGCCGAGGATCCCTAGCAGGTTATGGTAATTCACCCCTCCACTTT

len: 15
v_gene: TRBV7-2
abundance: -
d_gene: TRBD1
j_gene: TRBJ1-4
CDR3aa: CASSPTGVSNEKLFF
CDR3nt: TGTGCCAGCAGCCCCACAGGGGTTTCTAATGAAAAACTGTTTTTT

len: 13
v_gene: TRBV10-3
abundance: -
d_gene: -
j_gene: TRBJ2-6
CDR3aa: CATRENGANVLTF
CDR3nt: TGTGCCACGCGAGAGAATGGGGCCAACGTCCTGACTTTC

len: 14
v_gene: TRBV9
abundance: once
d_gene: -
j_gene: TRBJ2-7
CDR3aa: CASSVAWSSYEQYF
CDR3nt: TGTGCCAGCAGCGTAGCCTGGAGCTCCTACGAGCAGTACTTC

len: 14
v_gene: TRBV5-4
abundance: -
d_gene: TRBD2
j_gene: TRBJ2-7
CDR3aa: CAGTTSGGSYEQYF
CDR3nt: TGTGCCGGAACTACTAGCGGGGGATCCTACGAGCAGTACTTC

len: 14
v_gene: TRBV5-1
abundance: few
d_gene: TRBD1
j_gene: TRBJ2-5
CDR3aa: CASGLQGGEETQYF
CDR3nt: TGCGCCAGCGGATTACAGGGGGGAGAAGAGACCCAGTACTTC

len: 15
v_gene: TRBV2
abundance: -
d_gene: TRBD2
j_gene: TRBJ2-5
CDR3aa: CASLGTSGVLETQYF
CDR3nt: TGTGCCAGCCTCGGGACTAGCGGGGTACTAGAGACCCAGTACTTC

len: 15
v_gene: TRBV6-4
abundance: -
d_gene: -
j_gene: TRBJ2-3
CDR3aa: CASSEGGGSTDTQYF
CDR3nt: TGTGCCAGCAGTGAGGGTGGCGGATCAACAGATACGCAGTATTTT

len: 13
v_gene: TRBV28
abundance: -
d_gene: -
j_gene: TRBJ1-2
CDR3aa: CASSLQGAYGCTF
CDR3nt: TGTGCCAGCAGTTTACAGGGAGCCTATGGCTGCACCTTC

len: 15
v_gene: TRBV5-6
abundance: -
d_gene: -
j_gene: TRBJ2-3
CDR3aa: CASSFVSSGADTQYF
CDR3nt: TGTGCCAGCAGCTTCGTCAGCTCAGGGGCGGATACGCAGTATTTT

len: 15
v_gene: TRBV5-6
abundance: -
d_gene: TRBD1
j_gene: TRBJ2-5
CDR3aa: CASSSGTGSGETQYF
CDR3nt: TGTGCCAGCAGCTCGGGGACAGGGAGTGGAGAGACCCAGTACTTC

len: 14
v_gene: TRBV7-2
abundance: few
d_gene: TRBD2
j_gene: TRBJ2-7
CDR3aa: CASSLLAGDYEQYF
CDR3nt: TGTGCCAGCAGCCTCCTAGCGGGAGACTACGAGCAGTACTTC

len: 11
v_gene: TRBV2
abundance: -
d_gene: -
j_gene: TRBJ2-1
CDR3aa: CARGAYNEQFF
CDR3nt: TGTGCCAGAGGGGCATACAATGAGCAGTTCTTC

len: 11
v_gene: TRBV11-2
abundance: few
d_gene: TRBD1
j_gene: TRBJ1-1
CDR3aa: CASSLGQGAFF
CDR3nt: TGTGCCAGCAGCCTCGGACAGGGGGCTTTCTTT

len: 16
v_gene: TRBV9
abundance: -
d_gene: -
j_gene: TRBJ2-3
CDR3aa: CASSVRGTDPTDTQYF
CDR3nt: TGTGCCAGCAGCGTACGAGGGACCGACCCCACAGATACGCAGTATTTT

len: 13
v_gene: TRBV28
abundance: few
d_gene: -
j_gene: TRBJ2-7
CDR3aa: CASHGGPSYEQYF
CDR3nt: TGTGCCAGCCATGGGGGGCCCTCCTACGAGCAGTACTTC

len: 16
v_gene: TRBV4-2
abundance: -
d_gene: -
j_gene: TRBJ1-4
CDR3aa: CASSQVFDRQNEKLFF
CDR3nt: TGTGCCAGCAGCCAAGTTTTCGACAGACAAAATGAAAAACTGTTTTTT

len: 15
v_gene: TRBV7-9
abundance: -
d_gene: -
j_gene: TRBJ1-4
CDR3aa: CASSLSVRTSEKLFF
CDR3nt: TGTGCCAGCAGCTTATCGGTGCGGACGTCGGAAAAACTGTTTTTT

len: 15
v_gene: TRBV5-8
abundance: -
d_gene: -
j_gene: TRBJ2-7
CDR3aa: CASSLHRPGRYEQYF
CDR3nt: TGTGCCAGCAGCTTACACCGTCCGGGACGATACGAGCAGTACTTC

len: 14
v_gene: TRBV2
abundance: -
d_gene: -
j_gene: TRBJ1-2
CDR3aa: CASIRDTSNYGYTF
CDR3nt: TGTGCCAGCATCCGGGACACCTCTAACTATGGCTACACCTTC

len: 11
v_gene: TRBV21-1
abundance: -
d_gene: -
j_gene: TRBJ1-2
CDR3aa: CASGQNYGYTF
CDR3nt: TGTGCCAGCGGACAGAACTATGGCTACACCTTC

len: 16
v_gene: TRBV5-1
abundance: -
d_gene: TRBD1
j_gene: TRBJ2-7
CDR3aa: CASSRTGTGTSYEQYF
CDR3nt: TGCGCCAGCAGCCGAACCGGGACAGGGACCTCCTACGAGCAGTACTTC

len: 15
v_gene: TRBV9
abundance: -
d_gene: -
j_gene: TRBJ1-6
CDR3aa: CASSVAATRDSPLHF
CDR3nt: TGTGCCAGCAGCGTAGCGGCCACCCGAGATTCACCCCTCCACTTT

len: 13
v_gene: TRBV5-4
abundance: -
d_gene: -
j_gene: TRBJ1-1
CDR3aa: CASRLTGNTEAFF
CDR3nt: TGTGCCAGCAGACTTACAGGGAACACTGAAGCTTTCTTT

len: 17
v_gene: TRBV5-4
abundance: -
d_gene: TRBD2
j_gene: TRBJ2-7
CDR3aa: CASTQGLAGGSSYEQYF
CDR3nt: TGTGCCAGCACCCAGGGACTAGCGGGAGGGAGCTCCTACGAGCAGTACTTC